The sample holds a few counts of the clone carrying this TCR beta chain. This sample was included in a study of blood T cell repertoires in COVID-19. Study-level background: Samples representing acute and convalescent COVID-19 were sourced from the United States, Italy and Spain. Nucleic acid was either cDNA or gDNA, and it came from T cells, B-cell-depleted T cells, or PBMCs.

Original processing notes: Researchers report that nucleated cell counts were estimated from reference gene primer amplification. The repertoire was sequenced with immunoSEQ multiplex PCR; TCRdb's copy has only in-frame clones and lacks some. V, J and clone size reflect that table, while D and trimming were determined from the DNA. The sample lists 250,000 to 350,000 clones, around 90% occurring once. This receptor was taken from a man younger than 30 with active or convalescent COVID-19. Sequencing was done on a sample of peripheral blood.

CDR3 in amino acids: CASSRGTGNTEAFF. The CDR3 nucleotides read TGCGCCAGCAGCAGAGGGACAGGGAACACTGAAGCTTTCTTT. The chain is built from TRBV5-1 and TRBJ1-1, with TRBD1 identical over 8 bases. V trimming: 4 bases; J trimming: 1 base; junction bases outside the gene matches: 3. Germline values: CDR1 SGHRS, CDR2 YFSETQ. There are 14 residues in the CDR3. The variable domain in full, completed from reference TRBV5-1 and TRBJ1-1, reads KAGVTQTPRYLIKTRGQQVTLSCSPISGHRSVSWYQQTPGQGLQFLFEYFSETQRNKGNFPGRFSGRQFSNSRSEMNVSTLELGDSALYLCASSRGTGNTEAFFGQGTRLTVV.